The following is a T cell receptor (beta chain) sequence with its context. Its antigen remains unknown. The iRepertoire nested amplicon-rescue multiplex PCR amplified TCR alpha and beta CDR3s from RNA. Tissue mRNA or PBMC total RNA, about 90-400 ng, went into one-step reverse transcription and amplification. TCRdb independently ran MiXCR on the multiplex PCR reads; one entry per CDR3 protein. The sample consists of over 130,000 distinct CDR3 sequences, about two fifths of them appearing once. The record originates from a study of glioma-infiltrating T cells. General study points: Gliomas, especially low-grade, showed above-expected tissue-blood divergence; non-neoplastic patients showed below.

This clonotype was obtained from a human donor with low-grade glioma or glioblastoma, undergoing nonglioma brain surgery, or in good health (not recorded which). The sample taken for sequencing was glioma tissue, nonneoplastic brain tissue, or PBMCs (not recorded which).

The CDR3 DNA reads as TGCGCCAGCAGCCAAAACAGGGGGGCAGTACATGGCTACACCTTC. It encodes CASSQNRGAVHGYTF. This chain uses TRBV4-3 with TRBJ1-2; 8 bases agree with TRBD1. The germline V gene has CDR1 LGHNA and CDR2 YSLEER. The trim removed 2 bases at V and 6 bases at J, leaving 8 bases unmatched. The CDR3 spans 15 residues.